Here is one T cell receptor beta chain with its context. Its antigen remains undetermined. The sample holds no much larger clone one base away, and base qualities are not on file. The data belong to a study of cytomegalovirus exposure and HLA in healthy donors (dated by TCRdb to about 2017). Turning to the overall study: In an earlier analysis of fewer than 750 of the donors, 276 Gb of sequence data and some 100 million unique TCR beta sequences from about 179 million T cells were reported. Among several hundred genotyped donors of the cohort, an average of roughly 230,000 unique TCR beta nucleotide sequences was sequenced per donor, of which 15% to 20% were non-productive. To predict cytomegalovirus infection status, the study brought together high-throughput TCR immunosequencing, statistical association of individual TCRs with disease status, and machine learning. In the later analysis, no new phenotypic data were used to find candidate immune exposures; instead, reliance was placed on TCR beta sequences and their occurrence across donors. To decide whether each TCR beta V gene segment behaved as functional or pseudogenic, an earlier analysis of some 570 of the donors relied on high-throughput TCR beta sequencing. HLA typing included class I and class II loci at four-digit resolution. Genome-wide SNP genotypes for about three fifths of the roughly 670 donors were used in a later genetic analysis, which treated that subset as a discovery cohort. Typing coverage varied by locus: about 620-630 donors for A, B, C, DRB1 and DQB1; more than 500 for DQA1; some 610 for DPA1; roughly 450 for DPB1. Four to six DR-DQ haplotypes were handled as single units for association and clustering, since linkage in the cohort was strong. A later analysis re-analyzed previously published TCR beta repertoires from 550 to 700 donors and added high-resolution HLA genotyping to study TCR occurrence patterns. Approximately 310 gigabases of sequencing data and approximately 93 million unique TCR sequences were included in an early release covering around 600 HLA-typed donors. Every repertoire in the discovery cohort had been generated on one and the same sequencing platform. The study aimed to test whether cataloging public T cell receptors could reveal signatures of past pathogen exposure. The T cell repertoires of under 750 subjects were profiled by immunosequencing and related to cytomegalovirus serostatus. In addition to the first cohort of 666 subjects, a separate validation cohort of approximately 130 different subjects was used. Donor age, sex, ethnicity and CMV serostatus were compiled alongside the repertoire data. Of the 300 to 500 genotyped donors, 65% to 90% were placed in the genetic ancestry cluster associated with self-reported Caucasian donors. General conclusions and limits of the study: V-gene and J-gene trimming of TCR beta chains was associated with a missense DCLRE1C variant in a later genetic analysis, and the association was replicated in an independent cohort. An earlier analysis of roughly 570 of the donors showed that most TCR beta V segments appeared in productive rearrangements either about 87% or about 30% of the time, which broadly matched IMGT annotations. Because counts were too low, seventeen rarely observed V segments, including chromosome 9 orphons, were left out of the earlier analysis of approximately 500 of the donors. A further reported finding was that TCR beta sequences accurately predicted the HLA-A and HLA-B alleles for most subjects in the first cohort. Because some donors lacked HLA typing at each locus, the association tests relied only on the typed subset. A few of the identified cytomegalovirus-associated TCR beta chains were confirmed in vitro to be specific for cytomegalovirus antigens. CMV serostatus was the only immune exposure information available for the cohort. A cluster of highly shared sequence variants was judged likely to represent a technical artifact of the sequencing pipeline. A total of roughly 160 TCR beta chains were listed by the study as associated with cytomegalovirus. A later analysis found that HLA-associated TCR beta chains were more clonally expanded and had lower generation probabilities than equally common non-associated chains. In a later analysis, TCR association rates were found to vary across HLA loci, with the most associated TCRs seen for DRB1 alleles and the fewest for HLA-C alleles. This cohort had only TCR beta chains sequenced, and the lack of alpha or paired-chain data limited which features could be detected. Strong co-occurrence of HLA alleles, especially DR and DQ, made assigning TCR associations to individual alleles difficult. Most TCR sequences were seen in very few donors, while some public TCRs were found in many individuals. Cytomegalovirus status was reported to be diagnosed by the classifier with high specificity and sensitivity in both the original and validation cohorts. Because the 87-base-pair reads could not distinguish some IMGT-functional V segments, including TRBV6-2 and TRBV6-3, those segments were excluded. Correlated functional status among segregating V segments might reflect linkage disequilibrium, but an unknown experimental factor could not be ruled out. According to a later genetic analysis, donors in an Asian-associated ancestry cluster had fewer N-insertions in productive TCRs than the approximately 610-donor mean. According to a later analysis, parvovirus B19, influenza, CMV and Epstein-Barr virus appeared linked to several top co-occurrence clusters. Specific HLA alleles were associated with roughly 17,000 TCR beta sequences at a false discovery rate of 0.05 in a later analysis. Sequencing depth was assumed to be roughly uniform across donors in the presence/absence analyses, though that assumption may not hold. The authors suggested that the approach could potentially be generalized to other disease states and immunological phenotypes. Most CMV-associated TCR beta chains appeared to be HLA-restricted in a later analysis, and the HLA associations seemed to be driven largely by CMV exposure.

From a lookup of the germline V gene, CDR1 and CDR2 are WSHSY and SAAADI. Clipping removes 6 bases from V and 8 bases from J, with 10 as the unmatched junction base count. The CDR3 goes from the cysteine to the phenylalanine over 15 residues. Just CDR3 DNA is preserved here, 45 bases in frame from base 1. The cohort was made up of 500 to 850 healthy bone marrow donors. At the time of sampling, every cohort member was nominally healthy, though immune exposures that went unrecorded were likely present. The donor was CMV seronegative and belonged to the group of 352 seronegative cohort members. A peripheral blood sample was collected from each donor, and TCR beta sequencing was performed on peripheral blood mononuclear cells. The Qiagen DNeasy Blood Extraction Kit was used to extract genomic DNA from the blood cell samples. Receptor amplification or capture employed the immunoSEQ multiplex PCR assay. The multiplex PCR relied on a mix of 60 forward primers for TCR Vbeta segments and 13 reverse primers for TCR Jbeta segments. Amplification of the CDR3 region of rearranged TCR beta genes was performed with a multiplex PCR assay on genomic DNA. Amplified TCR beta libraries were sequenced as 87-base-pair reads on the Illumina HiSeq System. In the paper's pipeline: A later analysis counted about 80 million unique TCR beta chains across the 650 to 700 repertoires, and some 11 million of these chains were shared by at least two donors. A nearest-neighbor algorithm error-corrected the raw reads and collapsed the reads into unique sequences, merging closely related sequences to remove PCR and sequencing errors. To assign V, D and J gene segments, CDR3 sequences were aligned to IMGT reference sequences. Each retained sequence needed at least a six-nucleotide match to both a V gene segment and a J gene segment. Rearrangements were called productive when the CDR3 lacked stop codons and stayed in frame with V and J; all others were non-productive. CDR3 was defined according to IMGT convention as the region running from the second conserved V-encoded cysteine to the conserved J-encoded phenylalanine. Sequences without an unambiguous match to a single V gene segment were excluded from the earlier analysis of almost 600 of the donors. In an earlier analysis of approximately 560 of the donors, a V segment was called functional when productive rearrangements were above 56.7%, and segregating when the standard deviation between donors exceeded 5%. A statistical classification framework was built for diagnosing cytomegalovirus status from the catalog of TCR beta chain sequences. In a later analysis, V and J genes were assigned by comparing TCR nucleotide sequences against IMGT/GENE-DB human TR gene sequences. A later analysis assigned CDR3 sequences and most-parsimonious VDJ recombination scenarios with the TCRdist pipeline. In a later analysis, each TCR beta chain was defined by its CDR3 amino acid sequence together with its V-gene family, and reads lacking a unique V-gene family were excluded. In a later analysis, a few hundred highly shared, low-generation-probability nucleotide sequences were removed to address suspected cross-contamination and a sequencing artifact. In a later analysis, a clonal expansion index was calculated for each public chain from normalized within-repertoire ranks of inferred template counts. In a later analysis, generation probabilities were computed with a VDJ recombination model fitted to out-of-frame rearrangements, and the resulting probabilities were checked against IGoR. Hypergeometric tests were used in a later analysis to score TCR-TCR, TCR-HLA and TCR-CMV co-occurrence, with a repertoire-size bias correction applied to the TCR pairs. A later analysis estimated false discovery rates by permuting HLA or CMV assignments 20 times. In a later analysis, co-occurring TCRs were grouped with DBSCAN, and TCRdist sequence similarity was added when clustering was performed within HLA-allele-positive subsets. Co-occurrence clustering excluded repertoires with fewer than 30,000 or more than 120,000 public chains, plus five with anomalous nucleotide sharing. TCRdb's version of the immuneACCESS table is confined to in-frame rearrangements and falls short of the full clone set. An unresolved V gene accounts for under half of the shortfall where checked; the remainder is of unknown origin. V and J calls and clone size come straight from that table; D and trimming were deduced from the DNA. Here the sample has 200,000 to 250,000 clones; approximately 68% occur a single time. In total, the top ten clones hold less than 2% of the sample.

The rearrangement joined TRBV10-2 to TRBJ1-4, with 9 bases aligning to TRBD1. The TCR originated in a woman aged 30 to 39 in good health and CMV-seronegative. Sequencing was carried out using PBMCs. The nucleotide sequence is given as TGCGCCAGCAGCTCTACAGGGGGCAAGGGGGAAAAACTGTTTTTT. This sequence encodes CASSSTGGKGEKLFF.